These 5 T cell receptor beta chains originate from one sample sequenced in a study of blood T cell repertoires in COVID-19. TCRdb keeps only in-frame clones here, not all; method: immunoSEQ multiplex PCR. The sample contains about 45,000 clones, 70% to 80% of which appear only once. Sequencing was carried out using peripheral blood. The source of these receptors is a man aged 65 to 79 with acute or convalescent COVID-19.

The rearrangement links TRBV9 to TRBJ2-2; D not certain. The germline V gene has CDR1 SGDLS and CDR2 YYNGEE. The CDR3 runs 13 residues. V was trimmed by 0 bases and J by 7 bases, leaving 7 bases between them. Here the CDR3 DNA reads TGTGCCAGCAGCGTAGTCACGGGCGGGGAGCTGTTTTTT. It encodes CASSVVTGGELFF.

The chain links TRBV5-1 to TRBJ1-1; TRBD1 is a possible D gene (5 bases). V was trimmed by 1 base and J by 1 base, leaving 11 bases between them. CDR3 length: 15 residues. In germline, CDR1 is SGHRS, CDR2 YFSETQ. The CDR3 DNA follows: TGCGCCAGCAGCTTGATCGGGGGAGGGAACACTGAAGCTTTCTTT. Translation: CASSLIGGGNTEAFF.

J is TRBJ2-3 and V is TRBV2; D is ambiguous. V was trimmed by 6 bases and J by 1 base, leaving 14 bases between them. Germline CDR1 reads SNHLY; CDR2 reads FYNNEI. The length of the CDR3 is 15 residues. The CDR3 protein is CASRLLDTGTDTQYF. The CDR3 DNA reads TGTGCCAGCAGACTTTTAGATACCGGCACAGATACGCAGTATTTT.

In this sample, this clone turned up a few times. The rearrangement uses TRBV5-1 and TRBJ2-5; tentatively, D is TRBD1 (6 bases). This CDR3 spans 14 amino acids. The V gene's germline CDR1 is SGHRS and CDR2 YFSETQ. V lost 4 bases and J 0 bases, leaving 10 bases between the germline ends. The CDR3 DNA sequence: TGCGCCAGCAGCGTGGACAGCAACCAAGAGACCCAGTACTTC. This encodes CASSVDSNQETQYF.

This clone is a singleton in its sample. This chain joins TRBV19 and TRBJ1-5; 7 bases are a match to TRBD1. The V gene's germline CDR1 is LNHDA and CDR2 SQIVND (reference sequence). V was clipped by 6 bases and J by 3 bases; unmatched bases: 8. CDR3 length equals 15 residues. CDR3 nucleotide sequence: TGTGCCAGTAGCTCGACAGGGTGGGTCAATCAGCCCCAGCATTTT. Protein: CASSSTGWVNQPQHF. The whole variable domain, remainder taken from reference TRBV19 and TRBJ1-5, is DGGITQSPKYLFRKEGQNVTLSCEQNLNHDAMYWYRQDPGQGLRLIYYSQIVNDFQKGDIAEGYSVSREKKESFPLTVTSAQKNPTAFYLCASSSTGWVNQPQHFGDGTRLSIL.